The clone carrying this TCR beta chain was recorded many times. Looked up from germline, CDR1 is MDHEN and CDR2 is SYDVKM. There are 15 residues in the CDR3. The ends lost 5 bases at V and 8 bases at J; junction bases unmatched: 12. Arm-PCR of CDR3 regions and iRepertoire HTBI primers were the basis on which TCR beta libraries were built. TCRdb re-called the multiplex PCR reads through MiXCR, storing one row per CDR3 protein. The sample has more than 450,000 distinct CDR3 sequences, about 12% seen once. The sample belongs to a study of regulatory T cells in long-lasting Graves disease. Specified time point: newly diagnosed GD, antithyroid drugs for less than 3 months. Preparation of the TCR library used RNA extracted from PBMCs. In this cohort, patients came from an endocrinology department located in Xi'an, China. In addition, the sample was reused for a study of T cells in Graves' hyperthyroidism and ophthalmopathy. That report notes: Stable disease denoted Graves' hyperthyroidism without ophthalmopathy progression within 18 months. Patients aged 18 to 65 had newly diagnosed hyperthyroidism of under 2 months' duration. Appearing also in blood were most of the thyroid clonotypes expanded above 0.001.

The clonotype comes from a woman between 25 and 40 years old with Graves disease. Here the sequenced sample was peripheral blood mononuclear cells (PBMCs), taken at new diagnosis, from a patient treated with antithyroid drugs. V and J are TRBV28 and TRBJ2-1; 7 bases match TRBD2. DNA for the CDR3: TGTGCCAGCAGTGCGACTAGCCCACGTCCCGATGAGCAGTTCTTC. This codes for CASSATSPRPDEQFF.